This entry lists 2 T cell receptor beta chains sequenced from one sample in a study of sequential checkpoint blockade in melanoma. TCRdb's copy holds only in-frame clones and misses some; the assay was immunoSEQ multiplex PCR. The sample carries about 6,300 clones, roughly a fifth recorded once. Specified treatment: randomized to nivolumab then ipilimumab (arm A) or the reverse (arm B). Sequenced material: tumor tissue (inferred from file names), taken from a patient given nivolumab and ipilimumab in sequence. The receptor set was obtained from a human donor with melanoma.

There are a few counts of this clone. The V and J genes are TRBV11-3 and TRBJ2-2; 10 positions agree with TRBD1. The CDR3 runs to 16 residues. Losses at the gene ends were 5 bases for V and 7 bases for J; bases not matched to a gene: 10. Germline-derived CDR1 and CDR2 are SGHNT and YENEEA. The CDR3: CASSTEGTGAVGELFF. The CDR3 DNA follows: TGTGCCAGCAGCACAGAGGGGACAGGGGCGGTCGGGGAGCTGTTTTTT.

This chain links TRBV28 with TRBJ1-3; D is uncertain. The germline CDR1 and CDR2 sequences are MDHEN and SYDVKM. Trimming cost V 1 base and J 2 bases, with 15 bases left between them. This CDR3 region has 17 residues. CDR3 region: CASSLSSGLVTGNTIYF. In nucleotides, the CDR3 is TGTGCCAGCAGTTTATCCTCCGGTTTGGTCACTGGAAACACCATATATTTT.